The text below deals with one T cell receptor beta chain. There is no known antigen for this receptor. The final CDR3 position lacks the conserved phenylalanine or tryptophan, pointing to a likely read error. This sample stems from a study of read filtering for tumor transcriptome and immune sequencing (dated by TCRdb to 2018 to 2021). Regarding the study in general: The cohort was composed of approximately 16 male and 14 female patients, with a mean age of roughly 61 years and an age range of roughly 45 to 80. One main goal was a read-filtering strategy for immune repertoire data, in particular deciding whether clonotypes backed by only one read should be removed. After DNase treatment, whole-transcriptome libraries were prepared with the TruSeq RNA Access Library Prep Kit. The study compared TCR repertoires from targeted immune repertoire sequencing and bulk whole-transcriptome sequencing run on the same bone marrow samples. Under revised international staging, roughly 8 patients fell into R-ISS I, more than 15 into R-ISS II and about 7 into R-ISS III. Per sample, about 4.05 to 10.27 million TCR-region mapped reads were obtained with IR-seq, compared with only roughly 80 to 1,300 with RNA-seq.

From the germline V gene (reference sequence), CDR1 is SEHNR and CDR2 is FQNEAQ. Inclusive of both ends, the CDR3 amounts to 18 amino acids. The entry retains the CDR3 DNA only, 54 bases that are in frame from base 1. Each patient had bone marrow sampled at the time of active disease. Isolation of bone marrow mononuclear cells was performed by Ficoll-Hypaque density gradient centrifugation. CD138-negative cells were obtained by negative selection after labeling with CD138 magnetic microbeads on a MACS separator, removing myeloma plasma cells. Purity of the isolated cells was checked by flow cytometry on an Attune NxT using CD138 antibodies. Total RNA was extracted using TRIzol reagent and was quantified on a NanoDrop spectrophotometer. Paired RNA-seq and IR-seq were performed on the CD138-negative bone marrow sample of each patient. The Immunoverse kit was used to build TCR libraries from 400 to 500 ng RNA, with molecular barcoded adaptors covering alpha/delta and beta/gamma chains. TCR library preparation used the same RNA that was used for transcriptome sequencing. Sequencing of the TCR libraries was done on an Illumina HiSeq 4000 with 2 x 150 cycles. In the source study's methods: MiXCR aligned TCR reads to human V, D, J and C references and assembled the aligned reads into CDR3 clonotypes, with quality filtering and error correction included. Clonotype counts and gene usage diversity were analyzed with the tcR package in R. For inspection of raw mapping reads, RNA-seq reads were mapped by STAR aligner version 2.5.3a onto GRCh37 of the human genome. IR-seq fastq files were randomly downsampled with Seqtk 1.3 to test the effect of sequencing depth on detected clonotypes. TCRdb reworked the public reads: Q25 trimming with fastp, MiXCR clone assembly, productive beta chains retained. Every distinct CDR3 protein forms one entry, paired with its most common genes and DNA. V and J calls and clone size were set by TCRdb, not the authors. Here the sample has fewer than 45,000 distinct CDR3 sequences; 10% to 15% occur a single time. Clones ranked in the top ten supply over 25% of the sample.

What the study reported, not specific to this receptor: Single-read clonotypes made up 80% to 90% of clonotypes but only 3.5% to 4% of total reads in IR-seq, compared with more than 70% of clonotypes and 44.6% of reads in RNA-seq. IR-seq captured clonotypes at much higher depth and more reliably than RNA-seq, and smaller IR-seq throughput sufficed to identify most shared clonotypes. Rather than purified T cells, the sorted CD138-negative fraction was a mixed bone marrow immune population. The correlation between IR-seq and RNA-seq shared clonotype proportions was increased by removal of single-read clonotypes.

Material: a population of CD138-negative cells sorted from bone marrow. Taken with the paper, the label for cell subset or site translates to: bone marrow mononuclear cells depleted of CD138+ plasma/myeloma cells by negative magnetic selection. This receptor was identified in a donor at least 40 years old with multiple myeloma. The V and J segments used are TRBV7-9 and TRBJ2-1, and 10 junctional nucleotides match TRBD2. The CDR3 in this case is CASNLKASGRLGYNEQFL. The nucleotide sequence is TGTGCCAGCAACTTAAAGGCTAGCGGGAGATTGGGGTACAATGAGCAGTTCTTA.